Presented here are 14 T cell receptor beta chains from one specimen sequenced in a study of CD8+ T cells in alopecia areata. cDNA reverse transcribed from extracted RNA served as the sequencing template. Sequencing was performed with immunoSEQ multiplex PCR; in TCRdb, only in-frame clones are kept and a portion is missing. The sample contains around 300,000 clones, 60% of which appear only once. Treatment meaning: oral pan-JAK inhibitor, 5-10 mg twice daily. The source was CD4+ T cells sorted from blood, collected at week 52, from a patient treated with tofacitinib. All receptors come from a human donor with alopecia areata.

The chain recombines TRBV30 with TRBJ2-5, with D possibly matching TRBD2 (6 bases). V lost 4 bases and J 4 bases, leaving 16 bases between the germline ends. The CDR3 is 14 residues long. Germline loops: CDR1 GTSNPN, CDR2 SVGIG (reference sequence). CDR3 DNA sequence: TGTGCCTGGACTGGCTCATTCGGGAGAGAGACCCAGTACTTC. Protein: CAWTGSFGRETQYF.

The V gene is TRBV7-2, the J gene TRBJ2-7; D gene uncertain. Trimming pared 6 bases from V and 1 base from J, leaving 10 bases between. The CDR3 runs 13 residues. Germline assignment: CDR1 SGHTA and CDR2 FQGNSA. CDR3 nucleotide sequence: TGTGCCAGCAGATCCCGTCCATCCTACGAGCAGTACTTC. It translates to CASRSRPSYEQYF. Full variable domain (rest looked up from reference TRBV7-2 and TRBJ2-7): GAGVSQSPSNKVTEKGKDVELRCDPISGHTALYWYRQSLGQGLEFLIYFQGNSAPDKSGLPSDRFSAERTGGSVSTLTIQRTQQEDSAVYLCASRSRPSYEQYFGPGTRLTVT.

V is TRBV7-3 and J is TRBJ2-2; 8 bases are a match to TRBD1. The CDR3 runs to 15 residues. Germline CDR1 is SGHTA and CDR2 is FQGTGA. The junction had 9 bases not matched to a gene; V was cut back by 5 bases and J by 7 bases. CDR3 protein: CASSPADRGGGELFF. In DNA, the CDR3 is TGTGCCAGCAGCCCCGCCGACAGGGGAGGCGGGGAGCTGTTTTTT. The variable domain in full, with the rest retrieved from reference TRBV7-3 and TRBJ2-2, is GAGVSQTPSNKVTEKGKYVELRCDPISGHTALYWYRQSLGQGPEFLIYFQGTGAADDSGLPNDRFFAVRPEGSVSTLKIQRTERGDSAVYLCASSPADRGGGELFFGEGSRLTVL.

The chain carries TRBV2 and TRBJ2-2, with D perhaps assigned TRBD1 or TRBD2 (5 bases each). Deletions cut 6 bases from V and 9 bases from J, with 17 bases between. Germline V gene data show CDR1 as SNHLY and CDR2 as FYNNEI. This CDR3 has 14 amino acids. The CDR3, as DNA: TGTGCCAGCAGCCCTTCCCGGGGCCGATGGGAGCTGTTTTTT. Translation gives CASSPSRGRWELFF.

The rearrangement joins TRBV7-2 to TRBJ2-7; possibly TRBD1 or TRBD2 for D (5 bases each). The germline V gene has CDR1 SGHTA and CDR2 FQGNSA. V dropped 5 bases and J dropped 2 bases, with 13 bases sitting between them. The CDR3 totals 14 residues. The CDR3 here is CASSTLQGPYEQYF. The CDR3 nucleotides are TGTGCCAGCAGCACGCTCCAGGGACCCTACGAGCAGTACTTC.

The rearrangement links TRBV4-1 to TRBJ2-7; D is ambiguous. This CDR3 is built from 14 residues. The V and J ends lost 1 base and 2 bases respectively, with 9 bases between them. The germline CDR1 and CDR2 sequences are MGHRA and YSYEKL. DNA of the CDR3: TGCGCCAGCAGCCAAGCTCAGTGGCCCTACGAGCAGTACTTC. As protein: CASSQAQWPYEQYF.

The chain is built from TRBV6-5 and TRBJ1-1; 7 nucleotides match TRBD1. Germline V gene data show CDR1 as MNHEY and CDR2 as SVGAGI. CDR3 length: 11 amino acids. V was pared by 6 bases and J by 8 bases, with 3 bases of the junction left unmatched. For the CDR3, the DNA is TGTGCCAGCAGCCCGGGACAGGAAGCTTTCTTT. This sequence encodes CASSPGQEAFF.

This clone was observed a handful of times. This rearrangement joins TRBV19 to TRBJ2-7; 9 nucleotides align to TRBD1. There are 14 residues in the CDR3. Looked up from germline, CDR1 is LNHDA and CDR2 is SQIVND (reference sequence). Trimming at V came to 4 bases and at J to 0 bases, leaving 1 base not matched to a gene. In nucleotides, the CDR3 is TGTGCCAGTAGTAGACAGGGGGACTCCTACGAGCAGTACTTC. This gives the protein CASSRQGDSYEQYF. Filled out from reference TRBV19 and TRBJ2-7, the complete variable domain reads DGGITQSPKYLFRKEGQNVTLSCEQNLNHDAMYWYRQDPGQGLRLIYYSQIVNDFQKGDIAEGYSVSREKKESFPLTVTSAQKNPTAFYLCASSRQGDSYEQYFGPGTRLTVT.

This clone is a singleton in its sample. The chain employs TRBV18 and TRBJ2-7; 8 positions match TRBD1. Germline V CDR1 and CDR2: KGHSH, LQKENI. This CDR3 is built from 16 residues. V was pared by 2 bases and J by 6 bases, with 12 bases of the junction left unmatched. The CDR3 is CASSPWDRNTRREQYF. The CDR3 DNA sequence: TGTGCCAGCTCACCATGGGACAGGAACACCCGTCGCGAGCAGTACTTC.

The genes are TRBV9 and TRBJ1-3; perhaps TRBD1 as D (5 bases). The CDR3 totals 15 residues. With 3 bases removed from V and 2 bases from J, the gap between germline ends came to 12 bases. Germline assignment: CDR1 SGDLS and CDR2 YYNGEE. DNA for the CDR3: TGTGCCAGCAGCGAAACCGGGACGGCTGGAAACACCATATATTTT. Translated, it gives CASSETGTAGNTIYF.

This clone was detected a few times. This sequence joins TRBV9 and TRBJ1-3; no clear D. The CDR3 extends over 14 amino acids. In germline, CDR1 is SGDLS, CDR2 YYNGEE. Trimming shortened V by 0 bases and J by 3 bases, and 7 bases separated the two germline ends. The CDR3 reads CASSVEWGGNTIYF. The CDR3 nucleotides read TGTGCCAGCAGCGTAGAATGGGGTGGAAACACCATATATTTT.

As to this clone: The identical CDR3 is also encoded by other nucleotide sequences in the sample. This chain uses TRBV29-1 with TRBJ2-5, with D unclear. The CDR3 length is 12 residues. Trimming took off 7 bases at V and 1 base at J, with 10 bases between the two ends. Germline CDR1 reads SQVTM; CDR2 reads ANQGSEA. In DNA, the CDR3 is TGCAGCGCCCTGGCCCTCCAAGAGACCCAGTACTTC. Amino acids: CSALALQETQYF.

The CDR3 nucleotides are TGCAGCGTTGAAGTTTTGGGGGCAGGGGAGCAGTACTTC. It translates to CSVEVLGAGEQYF. V and J are TRBV29-1 and TRBJ2-7; the D gene is possibly TRBD1 (6 bases). V gave up 1 base and J gave up 7 bases, with 14 bases separating them. The length of the CDR3 is 13 residues. CDR1 and CDR2 (germline): SQVTM, ANQGSEA.

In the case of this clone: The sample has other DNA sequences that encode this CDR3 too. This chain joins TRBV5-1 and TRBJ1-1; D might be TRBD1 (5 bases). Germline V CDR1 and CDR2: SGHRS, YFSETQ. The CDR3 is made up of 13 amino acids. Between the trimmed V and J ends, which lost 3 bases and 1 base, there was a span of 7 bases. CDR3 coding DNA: TGCGCCAGCAGCTCCGGGACGAACACTGAAGCTTTCTTT. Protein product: CASSSGTNTEAFF.